This T cell receptor (beta chain) was recovered during a study of human T cells and chemical hapten exposure. Time point: patch test 2, 6 weeks after DPC sensitization. Treatment noted: therapeutic diphenylcyclopropenone sensitization with weekly scalp DPC. TCRdb analysed the RACE reads with MiXCR anew, one entry per CDR3 protein. This sample yields 100,000 or so distinct CDR3 sequences, of which about 9.6% are seen a single time; about 2% belongs to the top ten. Points on this clonotype: This clone may be a read error of a much larger clone one base away.

J was trimmed by 4 bases and V by 8 bases; bases with no gene match: 10. The CDR3 spans 14 residues. Looked up from germline, CDR1 is LNHDA and CDR2 is SQIVND (reference sequence). Sequencing was performed on whole blood, taken in connection with sensitization to the hapten diphenylcyclopropenone (DPC). The source is a woman in her thirties or forties with alopecia areata. Some clones in this sample may be carry-over from other donors' samples. J is TRBJ2-7 and V is TRBV19, with TRBD1 matching 8 bases. CDR3: CASAPRGLLYEQYF. Written as DNA, the CDR3 is TGTGCCAGTGCACCCAGGGGGCTTCTTTACGAGCAGTACTTC.